The 27 T cell receptor beta chains listed next were all sequenced from one sample in a study of T cell responses to AZD1222 COVID-19 vaccine. Libraries were prepared by immunoSEQ multiplex PCR; TCRdb keeps only in-frame clonotypes and omits some of them. The sample has approximately 50,000 clones; 80% to 90% are singletons. The specimen comprised peripheral blood, sampled 28 days after the second AZD1222 dose. The receptors stem from an adult who received the AZD1222 COVID-19 vaccine.

The chain recombines TRBV19 with TRBJ2-1; D gene ambiguous. V shed 1 base and J shed 7 bases, with 11 bases lying between them. Germline V gene sequence: CDR1 LNHDA, CDR2 SQIVND (reference sequence). CDR3 length equals 14 residues. The CDR3 sequence is CASSIGVGGNEQFF. CDR3 sequence (DNA): TGTGCCAGTAGTATAGGCGTGGGTGGAAATGAGCAGTTCTTC.

V is TRBV27 and J is TRBJ2-5, with 12 bases aligning to TRBD2. CDR3 size: 14 residues. Trimming took 3 bases from V and 5 from J; bases not matched to a gene: 1. Germline CDR1 MNHEY, CDR2 SMNVEV (reference sequence). The CDR3 is CASSFGTSGETQYF. The CDR3, as DNA: TGTGCCAGCAGTTTCGGGACTAGCGGGGAGACCCAGTACTTC.

The chain is built from TRBV6-5 and TRBJ1-4; D call uncertain. The CDR3 runs 13 residues. V was cut by 6 bases and J by 4 bases, with 9 bases left in between. Germline CDR1 reads MNHEY; CDR2 reads SVGAGI. The CDR3 protein is CASSYDGNEKLFF. The CDR3 DNA is TGTGCCAGCAGCTACGACGGTAATGAAAAACTGTTTTTT.

The rearrangement uses TRBV27 and TRBJ1-2, with 11 positions matching TRBD1. Germline CDR1 and CDR2: MNHEY and SMNVEV (reference sequence). The CDR3 is made up of 14 amino acids. Trimming took 6 bases from V and 5 from J; bases not matched to a gene: 5. The chain's CDR3 is CASRRTGGDYGYTF. CDR3 in DNA: TGTGCCAGCAGAAGGACAGGGGGCGATTATGGCTACACCTTC.

This sequence joins TRBV19 and TRBJ2-7; weak D call: TRBD1 (7 bases). Trimming took 3 bases from V and 1 from J, leaving 13 bases between them. This CDR3 contains 15 residues. From germline, CDR1 is LNHDA and CDR2 SQIVND (reference sequence). CDR3 DNA: TGTGCCAGTAGTATTGGCCAGGGGGGATCCTACGAGCAGTACTTC. This translates into CASSIGQGGSYEQYF.

The chain joins TRBV13 to TRBJ2-2; D tentatively fits TRBD1 or TRBD2 (7 bases each). The ends were cut back, 6 bases at V and 10 bases at J, with 21 bases in the middle. The CDR3 runs to 15 residues. Germline V gene lookup returns CDR1 PRHDT and CDR2 FYEKMQ (reference sequence). DNA for the CDR3: TGTGCCAGCAGTTCCAGGGGGGGCTGGCCGTTGGAGCTGTTTTTT. This translates into CASSSRGGWPLELFF.

The J gene is TRBJ2-7, the V gene TRBV28, with 8 nucleotides matching TRBD1. CDR1 MDHEN and CDR2 SYDVKM come from the germline V gene. The CDR3 runs 15 residues. V shed 5 bases and J 6 bases; nucleotides not matched to a gene: 12. CDR3 sequence: CASSTSQTGVGEQYF. The CDR3 bases are TGTGCCAGCAGTACCTCCCAGACAGGGGTCGGCGAGCAGTACTTC.

This clone was seen just once. This rearrangement joins TRBV11-3 to TRBJ2-2; D could derive from TRBD1 or TRBD2 (5 bases each). Trimming took off 5 bases at V and 2 bases at J, with 15 bases between the two ends. This CDR3 is built from 16 residues. The V gene's germline CDR1 is SGHNT and CDR2 YENEEA. The DNA for the CDR3 is TGTGCCAGCAGCGGGAACTGGGGGATCAACACCGGGGAGCTGTTTTTT. This encodes CASSGNWGINTGELFF.

The V and J genes are TRBV7-3 and TRBJ2-2; the D is unclear. The CDR3 is 14 amino acids. The germline V gene has CDR1 SGHTA and CDR2 FQGTGA. With 0 bases removed from V and 5 bases from J, the gap between germline ends came to 7 bases. CDR3 bases: TGTGCCAGCAGCTTAACGCGCAATACCGGGGAGCTGTTTTTT. Translation: CASSLTRNTGELFF. The full variable domain, rest sourced from reference TRBV7-3 and TRBJ2-2, is GAGVSQTPSNKVTEKGKYVELRCDPISGHTALYWYRQSLGQGPEFLIYFQGTGAADDSGLPNDRFFAVRPEGSVSTLKIQRTERGDSAVYLCASSLTRNTGELFFGEGSRLTVL.

The chain links TRBV4-2 to TRBJ2-2; D is ambiguous. CDR1 is LGHNA, CDR2 YNFKEQ, per germline. Trimming took off 3 bases at V and 1 base at J, with 18 bases between the two ends. There are 18 residues in the CDR3. The CDR3 is CASSQFEAFRRNTGELFF. The CDR3 DNA follows: TGTGCCAGCAGCCAGTTTGAGGCTTTTCGAAGGAACACCGGGGAGCTGTTTTTT.

The chain uses TRBV2 and TRBJ1-1; D might be TRBD1 (5 bases). The germline V gene has CDR1 SNHLY and CDR2 FYNNEI. The CDR3 has 14 residues. V was pared by 6 bases and J by 4 bases, with 15 bases between. This CDR3 is CASSQGTAGTEAFF. The CDR3 nucleotides are TGTGCCAGCAGCCAAGGGACGGCGGGCACTGAAGCTTTCTTT. Filled out from reference TRBV2 and TRBJ1-1, the complete variable domain reads EPEVTQTPSHQVTQMGQEVILRCVPISNHLYFYWYRQILGQKVEFLVSFYNNEISEKSEIFDDQFSVERPDGSNFTLKIRSTKLEDSAMYFCASSQGTAGTEAFFGQGTRLTVV.

This clone occurred once. The chain carries TRBV27 and TRBJ1-4; D gene uncertain. The CDR3 consists of 15 residues. V lost 0 bases and J lost 0, with 5 bases in between. Germline CDR1 MNHEY, CDR2 SMNVEV (reference sequence). This CDR3 is CASSLSSATNEKLFF. The CDR3 DNA is TGTGCCAGCAGTTTATCATCCGCAACTAATGAAAAACTGTTTTTT.

The chain employs TRBV27 and TRBJ2-5, with TRBD2 matching 11 bases. Trimming at V came to 6 bases and at J to 4 bases, leaving 10 bases not matched to a gene. The CDR3 extends over 16 amino acids. Per the germline V gene, CDR1 is MNHEY and CDR2 is SMNVEV (reference sequence). As DNA, the CDR3 is TGTGCCAGCAGCGCCCCGAGTCTAGCGGGGGGAGAGACCCAGTACTTC. It yields the protein CASSAPSLAGGETQYF.

J is TRBJ1-1 and V is TRBV27; no firm D call. In germline, CDR1 is MNHEY, CDR2 SMNVEV (reference sequence). The CDR3 sequence is 14 residues long. Trimming pared 4 bases from V and 1 base from J, leaving 10 bases between. The CDR3 region is CASSSQLQNTEAFF. As DNA, the CDR3 is TGTGCCAGCAGTTCCCAATTACAGAACACTGAAGCTTTCTTT.

This clone was counted between two and nine times. V usage is TRBV7-2 and J usage is TRBJ1-4; 9 bases are a match to TRBD1. V lost 5 bases to trimming and J lost 6 bases; unmatched junction nucleotides: 7. Germline CDR1 and CDR2: SGHTA and FQGNSA. This CDR3 has 15 residues. The CDR3 loop is CASSTVQGADEKLFF. For the CDR3, the DNA is TGTGCCAGCAGCACCGTACAGGGGGCTGATGAAAAACTGTTTTTT.

V usage is TRBV28 and J usage is TRBJ2-2; D unclear. Trimming took 3 bases from V and 3 from J, leaving 11 bases between them. CDR3 length: 15 amino acids. CDR1 is MDHEN, CDR2 SYDVKM, per germline. CDR3 amino acids: CASSFVSRHTGELFF. The DNA for the CDR3 is TGTGCCAGCAGTTTTGTCTCCAGACACACCGGGGAGCTGTTTTTT.

The V call is TRBV2, the J call TRBJ2-7; D is unclear. The CDR3 covers 12 residues. Trimming pared 2 bases from V and 9 bases from J, leaving 11 bases between. Germline CDR1 and CDR2: SNHLY and FYNNEI. CDR3 residues: CASSESEGGQYF. The DNA for the CDR3 is TGTGCCAGCAGTGAAAGTGAAGGCGGGCAGTACTTC.

V is TRBV30 and J is TRBJ1-6, with D possibly matching TRBD1 (6 bases). V was pared by 3 bases and J by 4 bases, with 7 bases between. In germline, CDR1 is GTSNPN, CDR2 SVGIG (reference sequence). The CDR3 is 13 amino acids. In DNA, the CDR3 is TGTGCCTGGAGAGGACAGTATAATTCACCCCTCCACTTT. This translates into CAWRGQYNSPLHF. Full variable domain (remainder filled in from reference TRBV30 and TRBJ1-6): SQTIHQWPATLVQPVGSPLSLECTVEGTSNPNLYWYRQAAGRGLQLLFYSVGIGQISSEVPQNLSASRPQDRQFILSSKKLLLSDSGFYLCAWRGQYNSPLHFGNGTRLTVT.

The chain joins TRBV6-2 or TRBV6-3 to TRBJ2-1, with 7 bases aligning to TRBD2. This CDR3 is 14 amino acids long. V shed 4 bases, J shed 0 bases, and the junction held 0 bases outside the gene matches. Germline assignment: CDR1 MNHEY and CDR2 SVGEGT. CDR3 in amino acids: CASSWTSSYNEQFF. The CDR3 region has the DNA TGTGCCAGCAGTTGGACTAGCTCCTACAATGAGCAGTTCTTC.

The chain combines TRBV18 with TRBJ2-1, with TRBD2 identical over 9 bases. Germline CDR1 and CDR2: KGHSH and LQKENI. CDR3 length: 14 amino acids. V was clipped by 0 bases and J by 8 bases; unmatched bases: 2. The CDR3 is CASSPPGLAYEQFF. As DNA, the CDR3 is TGTGCCAGCTCACCACCGGGACTAGCATATGAGCAGTTCTTC.

The V gene is TRBV5-1, the J gene TRBJ1-4, with D unresolved. Germline values: CDR1 SGHRS, CDR2 YFSETQ. V dropped 1 base and J dropped 4 bases, with 5 bases sitting between them. The CDR3 length is 13 residues. CDR3 DNA: TGCGCCAGCAGCTTGCGCCTTAATGAAAAACTGTTTTTT. As protein: CASSLRLNEKLFF.

This CDR3 reads CASSGGEMSNQPQHF. The DNA of the CDR3 is TGTGCCAGCAGCGGGGGAGAGATGAGCAATCAGCCCCAGCATTTT. The chain combines TRBV6-5 with TRBJ1-5, with a weak D call TRBD1 (5 bases). The germline gives CDR1 MNHEY, CDR2 SVGAGI. The CDR3 has 15 residues. Trimming removed 6 bases from V and 1 base from J, with 13 bases in between.

The V gene is TRBV12-3 or TRBV12-4, the J gene TRBJ1-5; no definite D call. V lost 6 bases and J 6 bases, leaving 9 bases between the germline ends. The length of the CDR3 is 12 residues. The CDR3 DNA reads TGTGCCAGCAGCCCAGGCTCTCAGCCCCAGCATTTT. Amino acids: CASSPGSQPQHF.

The gene calls are TRBV11-2 and TRBJ1-2; D uncertain. This CDR3 is 14 amino acids long. V shed 2 bases and J shed 0 bases, with 7 bases lying between them. Germline CDR1 is SGHAT and CDR2 is FQNNGV. CDR3 sequence reads: CASSLMSANYGYTF. The DNA of the CDR3 is TGTGCCAGCAGCTTAATGTCCGCTAACTATGGCTACACCTTC.

The chain carries TRBV19 and TRBJ1-6; tentatively, D is TRBD1 (5 bases). In germline, CDR1 is LNHDA, CDR2 SQIVND (reference sequence). Trimming removed 3 bases at V and 9 bases at J, with 24 bases between. This CDR3 has 18 amino acids. The CDR3 spells CASSMDPVDSSLSSPLHF. The CDR3, as DNA: TGTGCCAGTAGTATGGACCCCGTAGACAGCTCCCTGTCTTCACCCCTCCACTTT.

The chain is built from TRBV14 and TRBJ2-4; the D is unclear. From germline, CDR1 is SGHDN and CDR2 FVKESK. The ends were cut back, 4 bases at V and 5 bases at J, with 9 bases in the middle. The CDR3 has 13 residues. CDR3 in DNA: TGTGCCAGCAGCCCCCGAGATCAAAACATTCAGTACTTC. Protein sequence: CASSPRDQNIQYF.

The chain links TRBV4-3 to TRBJ1-2, with D perhaps TRBD1 (5 bases). Trimming pared 0 bases from V and 3 bases from J, leaving 11 bases between. CDR1 is LGHNA, CDR2 YSLEER, per germline. This CDR3 is built from 15 residues. CDR3 region: CASSQDQGPHYGYTF. The CDR3 nucleotides are TGCGCCAGCAGCCAAGATCAGGGACCACACTATGGCTACACCTTC.